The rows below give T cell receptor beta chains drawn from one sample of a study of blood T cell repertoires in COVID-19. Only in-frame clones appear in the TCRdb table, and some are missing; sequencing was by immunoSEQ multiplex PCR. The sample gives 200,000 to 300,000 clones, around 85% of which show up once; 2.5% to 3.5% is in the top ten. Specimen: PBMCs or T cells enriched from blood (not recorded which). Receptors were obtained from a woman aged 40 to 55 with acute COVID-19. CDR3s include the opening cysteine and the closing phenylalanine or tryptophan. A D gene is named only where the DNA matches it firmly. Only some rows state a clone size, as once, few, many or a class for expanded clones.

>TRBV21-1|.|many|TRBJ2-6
CASSKGQGASGANVLTF
TGTGCCAGCAGCAAGGGACAGGGGGCCTCTGGGGCCAACGTCCTGACTTTC
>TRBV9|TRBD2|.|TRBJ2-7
CASSPIAGGTYEQYF
TGTGCCAGCAGCCCAATAGCGGGAGGCACCTACGAGCAGTACTTC
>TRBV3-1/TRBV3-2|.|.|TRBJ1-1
CASSRQMNTEAFF
TGTGCCAGCAGCCGACAGATGAACACTGAAGCTTTCTTT
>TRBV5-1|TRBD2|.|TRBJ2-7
CASSLVAGATYEQYF
TGCGCCAGCAGCTTGGTAGCGGGGGCTACCTACGAGCAGTACTTC
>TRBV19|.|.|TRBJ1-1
CASSIVVGTEAFF
TGTGCCAGTAGTATAGTGGTCGGCACTGAAGCTTTCTTT
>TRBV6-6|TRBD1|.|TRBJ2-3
CASSLLRRTGKGAATDTQYF
TGTGCCAGCAGCTTGCTGCGGAGGACAGGAAAAGGTGCGGCCACAGATACGCAGTATTTT
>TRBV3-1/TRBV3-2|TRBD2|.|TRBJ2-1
CASSQESGRVYNEQFF
TGTGCCAGCAGCCAAGAATCCGGGAGGGTATACAATGAGCAGTTCTTC
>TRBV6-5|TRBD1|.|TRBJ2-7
CASSSPSDRGTYEQYF
TGTGCCAGCAGTTCACCCTCGGACAGGGGAACCTACGAGCAGTACTTC
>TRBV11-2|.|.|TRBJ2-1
CASSTSTGVNEQFF
TGTGCCAGCAGCACCTCGACAGGCGTTAATGAGCAGTTCTTC
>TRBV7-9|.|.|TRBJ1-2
CASSLRDQGGYTF
TGTGCCAGCAGCTTACGAGATCAGGGTGGCTACACCTTC
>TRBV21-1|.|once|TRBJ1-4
CASSKALLCATNEKLFF
TGTGCCAGCAGCAAAGCCCTTCTTTGTGCAACTAATGAAAAACTGTTTTTT
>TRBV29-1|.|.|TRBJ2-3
CSVPGGGADTQYF
TGCAGCGTTCCGGGCGGGGGCGCAGATACGCAGTATTTT
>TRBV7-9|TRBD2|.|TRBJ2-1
CASSFGTSSDNEQFF
TGTGCCAGCAGCTTCGGGACTAGCTCTGACAATGAGCAGTTCTTC
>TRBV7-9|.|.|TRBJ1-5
CASSFNNQPQHF
TGTGCCAGCAGCTTCAACAATCAGCCCCAGCATTTT
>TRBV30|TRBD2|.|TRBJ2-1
CAWRIKVAGVPYNEQFF
TGTGCCTGGAGGATCAAAGTAGCGGGAGTCCCCTACAATGAGCAGTTCTTC
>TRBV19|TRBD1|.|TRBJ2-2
CASRDRTGVGGELFF
TGTGCCAGTAGAGACCGGACAGGAGTGGGCGGGGAGCTGTTTTTT
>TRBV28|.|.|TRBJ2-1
CASPAAGESSYNEQFF
TGTGCCAGCCCAGCGGCGGGTGAGAGCTCCTACAATGAGCAGTTCTTC
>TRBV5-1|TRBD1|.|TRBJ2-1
CASTGQGLSYNEQFF
TGCGCCAGCACAGGACAGGGTCTCTCCTACAATGAGCAGTTCTTC
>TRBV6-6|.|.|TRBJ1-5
CASSYSAEPQHF
TGTGCCAGCAGTTACTCGGCGGAGCCCCAGCATTTT
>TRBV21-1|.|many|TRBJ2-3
CASKTGFSDTQYF
TGTGCCAGCAAAACGGGTTTTTCAGATACGCAGTATTTT
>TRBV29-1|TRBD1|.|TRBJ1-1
CSVEDQTTGGKTEAFF
TGCAGCGTTGAAGACCAAACAACAGGGGGTAAAACTGAAGCTTTCTTT
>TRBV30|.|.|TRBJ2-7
CAWSVSFLGQADYEQYF
TGTGCCTGGAGTGTAAGCTTTTTAGGGCAAGCGGACTACGAGCAGTACTTC
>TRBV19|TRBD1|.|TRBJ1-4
CASRGDSEKLFF
TGTGCCAGTAGGGGGGACAGTGAAAAACTGTTTTTT
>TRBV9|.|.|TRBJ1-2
CASSVDRAAHYGYTF
TGTGCCAGCAGCGTAGACAGGGCCGCTCACTATGGCTACACCTTC
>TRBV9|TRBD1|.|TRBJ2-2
CASSREGANTGELFF
TGTGCCAGCAGCCGCGAGGGGGCAAACACCGGGGAGCTGTTTTTT
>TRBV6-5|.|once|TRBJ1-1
CASSRLGGLTEAFF
TGTGCCAGCAGCCGCCTGGGGGGGCTCACTGAAGCTTTCTTT
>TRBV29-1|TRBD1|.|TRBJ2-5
CSVEGDRGRVETQYF
TGCAGCGTTGAAGGGGACAGGGGGCGTGTGGAGACCCAGTACTTC
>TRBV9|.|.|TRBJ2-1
CASSVAYTPNEQFF
TGTGCCAGCAGCGTAGCTTACACCCCCAATGAGCAGTTCTTC
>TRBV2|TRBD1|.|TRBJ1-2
CASRFRDRGGYTF
TGTGCCAGCAGATTCCGGGACAGGGGTGGCTACACCTTC
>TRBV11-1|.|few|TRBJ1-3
CASSLGRVPGNTIYF
TGTGCCAGCAGCTTGGGCAGGGTTCCTGGAAACACCATATATTTT
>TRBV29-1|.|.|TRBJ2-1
CSGAMGVGEQFF
TGCAGCGGGGCGATGGGCGTCGGTGAGCAGTTCTTC
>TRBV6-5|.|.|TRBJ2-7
CASQPGLLIEQYF
TGTGCCAGCCAACCGGGACTCCTTATAGAGCAGTACTTC
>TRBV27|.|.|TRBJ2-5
CASSDKVPRGETQYF
TGTGCCAGCAGTGACAAGGTCCCCCGGGGAGAGACCCAGTACTTC
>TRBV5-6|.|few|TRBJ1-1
CASSFPGGSRAFF
TGTGCCAGCAGCTTTCCCGGGGGGTCTCGAGCTTTCTTT
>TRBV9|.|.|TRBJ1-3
CASSVADSVSGNTIYF
TGTGCCAGCAGCGTAGCCGACAGCGTCTCTGGAAACACCATATATTTT
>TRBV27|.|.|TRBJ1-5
CASSLSAAQPQHF
TGTGCCAGCAGTTTATCGGCGGCTCAGCCCCAGCATTTT
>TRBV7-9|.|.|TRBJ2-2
CASSTDYATGELFF
TGTGCCAGCAGCACGGACTATGCGACCGGGGAGCTGTTTTTT
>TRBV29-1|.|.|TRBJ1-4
CSVRPGDASEKLFF
TGCAGCGTTCGACCAGGGGACGCGTCTGAAAAACTGTTTTTT
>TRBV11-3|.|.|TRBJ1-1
CASSGTRPSPEAFF
TGTGCCAGCAGCGGGACAAGGCCGAGCCCTGAAGCTTTCTTT
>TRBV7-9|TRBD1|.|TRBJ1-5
CASSLTGTNQPQHF
TGTGCCAGCAGCTTGACAGGGACGAATCAGCCCCAGCATTTT
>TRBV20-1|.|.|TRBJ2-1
CSARLYNEQFF
TGCAGTGCTAGGTTATACAATGAGCAGTTCTTC
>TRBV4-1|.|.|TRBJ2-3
CASRPTGRTDTQYF
TGCGCCAGCAGACCGACAGGGAGGACAGATACGCAGTATTTT
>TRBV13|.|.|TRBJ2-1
CASSSREEQFF
TGTGCCAGCAGCTCCCGGGAAGAGCAGTTCTTC
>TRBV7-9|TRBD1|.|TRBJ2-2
CASSPQGATGELFF
TGTGCCAGCAGCCCCCAGGGGGCCACCGGGGAGCTGTTTTTT
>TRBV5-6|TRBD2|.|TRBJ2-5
CASSQRGPGGTQYF
TGTGCCAGCAGCCAGCGGGGTCCGGGGGGGACCCAGTACTTC
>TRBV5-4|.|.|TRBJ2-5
CASSLQGWQETQYF
TGTGCCAGCAGTCTGCAGGGGTGGCAAGAGACCCAGTACTTC
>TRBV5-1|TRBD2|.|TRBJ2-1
CASSLDGGRNTNEQFF
TGCGCCAGCAGCTTGGATGGCGGGAGAAATACGAATGAGCAGTTCTTC
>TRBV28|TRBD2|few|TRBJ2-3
CASSPSGSEDTQYF
TGTGCCAGCAGCCCTAGCGGGAGCGAAGATACGCAGTATTTT
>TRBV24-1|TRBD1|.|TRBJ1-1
CATRQGMNTEAFF
TGTGCCACCCGACAGGGGATGAACACTGAAGCTTTCTTT
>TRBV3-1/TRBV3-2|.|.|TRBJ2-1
CASSQELEGDEQFF
TGTGCCAGCAGCCAAGAGTTAGAGGGCGATGAGCAGTTCTTC
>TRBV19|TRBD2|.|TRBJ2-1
CASSIPPAGEQFF
TGTGCCAGTAGTATCCCTCCAGCGGGAGAGCAGTTCTTC
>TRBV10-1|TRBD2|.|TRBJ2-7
CASSGGLAPWRQYF
TGCGCCAGCTCCGGTGGACTAGCCCCCTGGAGGCAGTACTTC
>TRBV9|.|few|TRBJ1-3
CASSVNWAGASGNTIYF
TGTGCCAGCAGCGTCAACTGGGCAGGGGCATCTGGAAACACCATATATTTT
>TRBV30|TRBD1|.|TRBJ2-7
CAWSSDRDAYEQYF
TGTGCCTGGAGTTCAGACAGGGACGCCTACGAGCAGTACTTC
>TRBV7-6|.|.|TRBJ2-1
CASSSNRIPYNEQFF
TGTGCCAGCAGCTCTAACAGGATCCCCTACAATGAGCAGTTCTTC